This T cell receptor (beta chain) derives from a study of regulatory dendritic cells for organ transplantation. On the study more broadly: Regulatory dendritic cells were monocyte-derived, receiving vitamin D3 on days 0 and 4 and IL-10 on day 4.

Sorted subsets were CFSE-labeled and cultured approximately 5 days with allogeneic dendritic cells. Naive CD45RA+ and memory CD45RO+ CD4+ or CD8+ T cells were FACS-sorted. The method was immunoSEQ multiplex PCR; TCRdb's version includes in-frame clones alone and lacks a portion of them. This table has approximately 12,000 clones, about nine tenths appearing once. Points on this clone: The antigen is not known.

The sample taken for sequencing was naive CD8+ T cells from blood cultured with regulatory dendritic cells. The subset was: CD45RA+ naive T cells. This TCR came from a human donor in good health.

As DNA, the CDR3 is TGTGCCAGCAGTCCAGGGGTGAGCTACGAGCAGTACTTC. Translated, it gives CASSPGVSYEQYF. The chain uses TRBV28 and TRBJ2-7, with D perhaps matching TRBD1 (6 bases). Germline loops: CDR1 MDHEN, CDR2 SYDVKM. The CDR3 loop spans 13 amino acids. V lost 5 bases and J 3 bases, leaving 11 bases between the germline ends.